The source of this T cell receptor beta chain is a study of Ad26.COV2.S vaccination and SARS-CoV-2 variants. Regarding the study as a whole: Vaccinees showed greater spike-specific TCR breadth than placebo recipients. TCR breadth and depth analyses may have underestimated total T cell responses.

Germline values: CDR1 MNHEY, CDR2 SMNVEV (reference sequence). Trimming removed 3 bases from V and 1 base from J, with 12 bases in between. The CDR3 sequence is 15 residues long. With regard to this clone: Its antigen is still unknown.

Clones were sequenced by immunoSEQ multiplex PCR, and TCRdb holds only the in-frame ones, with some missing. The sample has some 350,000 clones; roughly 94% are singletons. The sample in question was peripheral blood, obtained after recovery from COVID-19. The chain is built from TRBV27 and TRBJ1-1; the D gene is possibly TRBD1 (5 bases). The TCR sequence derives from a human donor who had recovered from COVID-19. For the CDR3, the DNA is TGTGCCAGCAGTTTTGGGGGTGTTACGAACACTGAAGCTTTCTTT. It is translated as CASSFGGVTNTEAFF.